Within the sample, the clone carrying this T cell receptor beta chain is medium-sized (0.01 to 0.1%). Labeling with CFSE marked about 200,000 responder cells, which were plated with about 200,000 irradiated, violet-dye-labeled stimulator cells. Sorted cells were CFSE-low CD3+CD4+ or CD3+CD8+ proliferating responders. The sample is drawn from a study of graft-versus-host responses after intestinal transplantation. Study details: The recipients all started with anti-thymocyte globulin induction and then took tacrolimus and steroids for two to four years. Study-wide results and caveats: Circulating GvH clone levels at their peak were associated with HvG declines (early post-transplant). Patients with graft-donor T cell macrochimerism had high graft-versus-host to host-versus-graft clonal ratios in allografts.

Measured with immunoSEQ multiplex PCR; TCRdb has only the in-frame clones, and not every one. The data contain roughly 5,100 clones, 27% of them singletons. V lost 3 bases and J lost 4, with 13 bases in between. The germline V gene encodes CDR1 LNHDA and CDR2 SQIVND (reference sequence). The length of the CDR3 is 15 residues. Sequences were derived from alloreactive CD8+ T cells from a mixed lymphocyte reaction culture, sampled before intestinal transplant. This sample's subset: CFSE-low proliferating T cells sorted from approximately six-day pre-transplant mixed lymphocyte reaction (GvH or HvG direction). This receptor was obtained from a human patient who received an intestinal transplant. V is TRBV19 and J is TRBJ1-5; D unclear. CDR3 nucleotide sequence: TGTGCCAGTAGTATCGGTAGTCCTCTTAATCAGCCCCAGCATTTT. It is translated as CASSIGSPLNQPQHF.